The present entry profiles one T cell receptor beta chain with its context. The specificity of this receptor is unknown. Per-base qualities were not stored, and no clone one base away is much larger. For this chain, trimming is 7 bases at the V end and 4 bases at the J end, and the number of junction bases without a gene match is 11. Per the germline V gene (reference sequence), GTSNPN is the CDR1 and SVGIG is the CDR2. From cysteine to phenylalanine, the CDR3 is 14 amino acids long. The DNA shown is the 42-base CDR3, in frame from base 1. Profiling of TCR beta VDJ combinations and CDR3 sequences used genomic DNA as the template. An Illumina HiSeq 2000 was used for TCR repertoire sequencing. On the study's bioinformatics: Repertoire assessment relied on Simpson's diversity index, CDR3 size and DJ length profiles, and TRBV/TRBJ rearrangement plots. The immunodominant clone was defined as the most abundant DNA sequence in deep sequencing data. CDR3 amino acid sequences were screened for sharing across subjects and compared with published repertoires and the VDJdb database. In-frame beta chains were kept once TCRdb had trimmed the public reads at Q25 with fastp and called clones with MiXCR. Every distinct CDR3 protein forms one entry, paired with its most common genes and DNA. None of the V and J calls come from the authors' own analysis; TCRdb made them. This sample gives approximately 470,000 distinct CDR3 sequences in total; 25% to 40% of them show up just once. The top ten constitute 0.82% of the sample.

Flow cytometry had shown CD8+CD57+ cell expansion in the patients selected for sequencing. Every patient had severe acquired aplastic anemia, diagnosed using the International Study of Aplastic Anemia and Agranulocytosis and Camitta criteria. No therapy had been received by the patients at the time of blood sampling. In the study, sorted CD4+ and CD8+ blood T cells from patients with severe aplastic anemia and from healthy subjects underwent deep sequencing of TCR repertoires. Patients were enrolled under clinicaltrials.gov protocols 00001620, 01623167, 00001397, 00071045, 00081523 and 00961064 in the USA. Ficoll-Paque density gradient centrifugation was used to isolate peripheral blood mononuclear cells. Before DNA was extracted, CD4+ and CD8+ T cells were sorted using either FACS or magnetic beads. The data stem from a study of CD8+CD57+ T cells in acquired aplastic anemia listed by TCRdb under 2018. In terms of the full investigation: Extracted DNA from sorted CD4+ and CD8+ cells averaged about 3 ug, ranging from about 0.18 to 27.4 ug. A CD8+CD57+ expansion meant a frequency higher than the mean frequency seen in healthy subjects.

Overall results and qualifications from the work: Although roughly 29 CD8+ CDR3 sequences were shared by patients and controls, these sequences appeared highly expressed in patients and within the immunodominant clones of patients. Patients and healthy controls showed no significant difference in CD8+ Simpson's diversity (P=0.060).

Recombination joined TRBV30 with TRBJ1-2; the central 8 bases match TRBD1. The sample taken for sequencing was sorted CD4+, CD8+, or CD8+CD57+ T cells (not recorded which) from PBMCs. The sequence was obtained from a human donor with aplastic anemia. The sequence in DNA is TGTGCCTCCGGACAGGGCGGGTTCGTCTATGGCTACACCTTC. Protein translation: CASGQGGFVYGYTF.